This TCR beta chain came from a study of spatial heterogeneity in lung cancer. The study's findings and limits: Counts of expanded intratumoral alpha and beta TCRs tracked tumor mutation counts. Alpha and beta chain coverage of tumor T cells was estimated at about 6.5% and 14%, respectively.

Every cDNA TCR molecule received its own unique molecular identifier. TCRdb passed the 5' RACE reads through MiXCR, listing each CDR3 protein once. The table shows fewer than 6,500 distinct CDR3 sequences, with roughly 8% occurring only once. With respect to this clonotype: Its target is unknown. Within a library made for alpha chains, this beta chain is off target, and its count is uninformative.

V shed 6 bases and J 7 bases; nucleotides not matched to a gene: 11. CDR3 length: 16 amino acids. The germline V gene has CDR1 LNHDA and CDR2 SQIVND (reference sequence). Time point indicated: sample taken at primary tumor resection. The rearrangement joins TRBV19 to TRBJ2-1, with 11 nucleotides matching TRBD2. The starting material was lung tumor tissue, obtained at surgery. This TCR was sampled from a female donor with early-stage non-small cell lung cancer. The CDR3 nucleotides read TGTGCCAGTAGGCCCTCCGGGACTAGCGGCCCTAATGAGCAGTTCTTC. Protein product: CASRPSGTSGPNEQFF.